The source of this TCR beta chain is a study of CD8 T cells in ankylosing spondylitis. Study-level results: The authors found the disease-linked clones to be CD8+ and relatively rare in peripheral blood. One TCR beta motif, made up of roughly eight highly homologous variants, appeared characteristic of ankylosing spondylitis blood.

V lost 7 bases, J lost 5 bases, and 12 bases stayed unmatched. This CDR3 is 15 amino acids long. Germline assignment: CDR1 SNHLY and CDR2 FYNNEI. This clonotype was counted ten times or more. The antigen is not known. With molecular barcodes, quantitative 5'-RACE was used to make the TCR beta libraries. Each CDR3 protein is one row after TCRdb ran MiXCR on the 5' RACE reads. The profile shows under 250,000 distinct CDR3 sequences, roughly 6.6% of them singletons. The chain recombines TRBV2 with TRBJ1-1; 8 nucleotides match TRBD1. The sequence was obtained from a male donor with ankylosing spondylitis. Sequences were obtained from blood, either unsorted or a sorted T cell fraction (not recorded which). CDR3 DNA: TGTGCCAGCAAATCCGGGACAGGTGTTGGTACTGAAGCTTTCTTT. Residues: CASKSGTGVGTEAFF. The variable domain in full, with the rest retrieved from reference TRBV2 and TRBJ1-1, is EPEVTQTPSHQVTQMGQEVILRCVPISNHLYFYWYRQILGQKVEFLVSFYNNEISEKSEIFDDQFSVERPDGSNFTLKIRSTKLEDSAMYFCASKSGTGVGTEAFFGQGTRLTVV.